This T cell receptor beta chain came from a study of OX40 agonist ivuxolimab in advanced cancers. In terms of the full investigation: Ivuxolimab was a fully human IgG2 agonistic monoclonal antibody targeting the costimulatory receptor OX40 (CD134). Intravenous ivuxolimab was administered to patients every 2 weeks at six dose levels: 0.01, 0.1, 0.3, 1.5, 3 and 10 mg/kg. Of the roughly 52 dose-escalation patients, hepatocellular carcinoma was present in approximately 20, melanoma in approximately 15, renal cell carcinoma in 9 and head and neck cancer in 9. The dose-escalation cohort was about 83% male with a mean age of roughly 60 years, ranging from about 20 to 85. Prior anti-PD-1, anti-PD-L1 or anti-CTLA-4 therapy was permitted, and 40% of dose-escalation patients had received checkpoint inhibitors. Partial responses were achieved by three dose-escalation patients, of whom one had hepatocellular carcinoma and two had cutaneous melanoma. Peripheral TCRbeta sequencing was intended to test whether TCR sequence diversity was altered and clonal T-cell expansion was caused by ivuxolimab. The paper reports the monotherapy dose-escalation portion (N of about 50 patients) of the phase I ivuxolimab trial. Broad study findings and their caveats: Antigen specificity was not determined for the clonally expanded peripheral T cells. Low levels of normalized T-cell clonal expansion were also seen in some patients who did not respond. In the 0.1-3.0 mg/kg groups, partial responders had among the lowest normalized peripheral clonal expansion, particularly in CD8+ T cells. At doses of 0.1 to 3.0 mg/kg, clonal expansion of both CD4+ and CD8+ blood T cells was observed from baseline to week 6. After ivuxolimab, CD8+ T cells had more expanded clones than CD4+ T cells on average.

For this clone: It has no known antigen specificity. No base qualities exist here, and no much larger clone lies one base off it.

Patients with autoimmune disease history or receiving systemic immunosuppression were excluded from the trial. Peripheral blood for TCR sequencing was drawn from every dose cohort at baseline, at cycle 4 day 1 and at cycle 7 day 1. Samples came from an open-label, multicenter, first-in-human phase I dose-escalation trial of ivuxolimab. Adults with locally advanced or metastatic head and neck squamous cell, hepatocellular, melanoma or renal cell carcinoma were enrolled in the trial. Before TCR sequencing, CD4+ T cells and CD8+ T cells from peripheral blood were sorted into separate populations. For sequencing of the TCRbeta CDR3 region, genomic DNA was extracted from the sorted cells. TCRbeta CDR3 regions were sequenced using the immunoSEQ Assay. Sourced from immuneACCESS, this table was stored by TCRdb with only in-frame sequences that have V and J called. A share of the clones is absent; for the studies checked, an unresolved V gene accounts for under half, and the remainder has no known explanation. This sample gives 70,000 or so clones in total; about 93% of them show up just once. The ten top clones hold 0.5% to 0.55% of the sample.

Ends trimmed: V by 4 bases, J by 6 bases; bases unmatched to a gene: 6. The CDR3 measures 14 amino acids from cysteine to phenylalanine. Only the CDR3 region is kept as DNA, spanning 42 bases read in frame from base 1. The germline V gene (reference sequence) sets CDR1 to LNHDA and CDR2 to SQIVND. The material sequenced was CD4+ or CD8+ T cells sorted from blood, taken in a trial of the OX40 agonist ivuxolimab. Recombination linked TRBV19 to TRBJ2-1, with 7 bases in between that match TRBD1. This clonotype originated in an adult with an advanced solid tumor such as melanoma, head and neck, liver or kidney cancer. The DNA reads as follows: TGTGCCAGTAGTAGGGACAGCGTACGCAATGAGCAGTTCTTC. This gives the protein CASSRDSVRNEQFF.